The 14 T cell receptor beta chains in this list originate from one sample, sequenced in a study of CD8 T cells in ankylosing spondylitis. TCRdb recomputed calls from the 5' RACE reads with MiXCR, one row per CDR3 protein. Seen here are tens of thousands of distinct CDR3 sequences, 5% to 5.5% observed once, and the top ten hold about 1.8%. The sample was blood, either unsorted or a sorted T cell fraction (not recorded which). The origin of the receptors is a female donor with ankylosing spondylitis or in good health (not recorded which).

Only a few counts were recorded for this clonotype. The rearrangement uses TRBV9 and TRBJ1-5, with 7 bases lining up with TRBD1. The CDR3 has 15 residues. V lost 0 bases, J lost 7 bases, and 7 bases stayed unmatched. CDR1 and CDR2 from the germline V gene are SGDLS and YYNGEE. The CDR3 protein is CASSVGGVQGQPQHF. CDR3 nucleotide sequence: TGTGCCAGCAGCGTAGGGGGGGTACAGGGGCAGCCCCAGCATTTT.

V and J are TRBV5-3 and TRBJ2-6, with D unclear. TRBV5-3 is known as an ORF, though its function is uncertain. CDR3 length equals 16 residues. Trimming removed 1 base from V and 0 bases from J, with 8 bases in between. The CDR3 coding sequence is TGTGCCAGAAGCTTGTTCTCCGTCTCTGGGGCCAACGTCCTGACTTTC. The encoded protein is CARSLFSVSGANVLTF.

This clonotype has at least ten counts. The chain carries TRBV9 and TRBJ1-2, with 7 bases lining up with TRBD1. CDR1 is SGDLS and CDR2 is YYNGEE in the germline V gene. This CDR3 is 13 amino acids long. J was trimmed by 6 bases and V by 0 bases; bases with no gene match: 2. This chain's CDR3 is CASSVGQGDGYTF. The CDR3 DNA follows: TGTGCCAGCAGCGTAGGACAGGGTGATGGCTACACCTTC.

This rearrangement joins TRBV9 to TRBJ2-7; D is perhaps TRBD1 (6 bases). The CDR3 extends over 18 amino acids. Germline CDR1 SGDLS, CDR2 YYNGEE. The germline V and J ends were trimmed by 0 bases and 2 bases, with 21 bases remaining between them. The CDR3 loop is CASSVDALEADRTYEQYF. The CDR3, as DNA: TGTGCCAGCAGCGTAGACGCATTAGAAGCGGACAGAACCTACGAGCAGTACTTC.

This clonotype was observed many times. The gene calls are TRBV9 and TRBJ2-3; possible D gene TRBD1, 6 bases. CDR1 SGDLS and CDR2 YYNGEE come from the germline V gene. Deletions cut 4 bases from V and 6 bases from J, with 12 bases between. The CDR3 loop spans 13 amino acids. CDR3 in amino acids: CASSLTGSDTQYF. CDR3 nucleotides: TGTGCCAGCAGCTTAACAGGGTCCGATACGCAGTATTTT.

The gene calls are TRBV9 and TRBJ2-1, with 13 bases lining up with TRBD2. The germline CDR1 and CDR2 sequences are SGDLS and YYNGEE. The V gene end was trimmed by 7 bases and the J gene end by 4 bases; junction bases not matched to a gene: 2. The CDR3 is 14 residues long. The CDR3 protein is CASSTSGGYNEQFF. The CDR3 bases are TGTGCCAGCTCGACTAGCGGGGGGTACAATGAGCAGTTCTTC.

This clonotype has at least ten counts. The DNA of the CDR3 is TGTGCCAGCAGCGTGGGACAGGGGAATTCACCCCTCCACTTT. This translates into CASSVGQGNSPLHF. V usage is TRBV9 and J usage is TRBJ1-6; TRBD1 matches 10 bases. The CDR3 covers 14 residues. Looked up from germline, CDR1 is SGDLS and CDR2 is YYNGEE. V lost 2 bases to trimming and J lost 7 bases; unmatched junction nucleotides: 0.

This clonotype was seen at least ten times. This chain connects TRBV9 to TRBJ2-5; weak D call: TRBD2 (7 bases). The germline CDR1 and CDR2 sequences are SGDLS and YYNGEE. The CDR3 extends over 16 amino acids. The germline V and J ends were trimmed by 1 base and 1 base, with 14 bases remaining between them. The DNA of the CDR3 is TGTGCCAGCAGCGTAACGACCGGGGGGCGCCAAGAGACCCAGTACTTC. Amino acids: CASSVTTGGRQETQYF. Complete variable domain (other parts from reference TRBV9 and TRBJ2-5): DSGVTQTPKHLITATGQRVTLRCSPRSGDLSVYWYQQSLDQGLQFLIQYYNGEERAKGNILERFSAQQFPDLHSELNLSSLELGDSALYFCASSVTTGGRQETQYFGPGTRLLVL.

This clonotype was recorded at least ten times. CDR3 loop: CASSSGRFSGNTIYF. DNA for the CDR3: TGTGCCAGCAGCTCAGGACGGTTCTCTGGAAACACCATATATTTT. V is TRBV9 and J is TRBJ1-3; D unresolved. Germline V gene sequence: CDR1 SGDLS, CDR2 YYNGEE. The CDR3 covers 15 residues. Trimming removed 4 bases from V and 0 bases from J, with 11 bases in between. The variable domain in full, completed from reference TRBV9 and TRBJ1-3, reads DSGVTQTPKHLITATGQRVTLRCSPRSGDLSVYWYQQSLDQGLQFLIQYYNGEERAKGNILERFSAQQFPDLHSELNLSSLELGDSALYFCASSSGRFSGNTIYFGEGSWLTVV.

The table lists this clonotype with many counts. The gene calls are TRBV9 and TRBJ2-5; the D is unclear. V was trimmed by 0 bases and J by 7 bases, leaving 13 bases between them. Germline V gene lookup returns CDR1 SGDLS and CDR2 YYNGEE. The length of the CDR3 is 14 residues. Here the CDR3 reads CASSVDPGLGTQYF. The CDR3 region has the DNA TGTGCCAGCAGCGTAGATCCCGGGCTGGGGACCCAGTACTTC.

This clonotype is medium-sized by share. V and J are TRBV9 and TRBJ2-1, with 8 bases lining up with TRBD2. Per germline, CDR1 SGDLS and CDR2 YYNGEE. The CDR3 length is 14 residues. The junction had 8 bases not matched to a gene; V was cut back by 4 bases and J by 8 bases. CDR3 sequence (DNA): TGTGCCAGCAGCCCGCGGGAGGCCGAGCATGAGCAGTTCTTC. This codes for CASSPREAEHEQFF.

There are many counts of this clonotype. The gene calls are TRBV7-2 and TRBJ1-1, with a possible D match to TRBD1 (5 bases). V was cut by 5 bases and J by 3 bases, with 16 bases left in between. This CDR3 comprises 15 residues. Germline CDR1 is SGHTA and CDR2 is FQGNSA. CDR3 in amino acids: CASSPPRGAHTEAFF. In DNA, the CDR3 is TGTGCCAGCAGCCCTCCGCGAGGGGCCCACACTGAAGCTTTCTTT.

This clonotype has a handful of counts. This chain uses TRBV9 with TRBJ1-5, with D uncertain. The CDR3 is 14 amino acids. Germline V lookup: CDR1 SGDLS, CDR2 YYNGEE. V was trimmed by 3 bases and J by 0 bases, leaving 7 bases between them. CDR3 nucleotides: TGTGCCAGCAGCGGAGAATATAGCAATCAGCCCCAGCATTTT. Translated, it gives CASSGEYSNQPQHF. The full variable domain, rest sourced from reference TRBV9 and TRBJ1-5, is DSGVTQTPKHLITATGQRVTLRCSPRSGDLSVYWYQQSLDQGLQFLIQYYNGEERAKGNILERFSAQQFPDLHSELNLSSLELGDSALYFCASSGEYSNQPQHFGDGTRLSIL.

This clonotype showed up many times. V and J are TRBV9 and TRBJ1-1; 8 nucleotides match TRBD1. The CDR3 totals 15 residues. Germline CDR1 is SGDLS and CDR2 is YYNGEE. Losses at the gene ends were 0 bases for V and 4 bases for J; bases not matched to a gene: 5. The CDR3 sequence: CASSVETTGGTEAFF. The CDR3 bases are TGTGCCAGCAGCGTAGAAACTACAGGGGGCACTGAAGCTTTCTTT.